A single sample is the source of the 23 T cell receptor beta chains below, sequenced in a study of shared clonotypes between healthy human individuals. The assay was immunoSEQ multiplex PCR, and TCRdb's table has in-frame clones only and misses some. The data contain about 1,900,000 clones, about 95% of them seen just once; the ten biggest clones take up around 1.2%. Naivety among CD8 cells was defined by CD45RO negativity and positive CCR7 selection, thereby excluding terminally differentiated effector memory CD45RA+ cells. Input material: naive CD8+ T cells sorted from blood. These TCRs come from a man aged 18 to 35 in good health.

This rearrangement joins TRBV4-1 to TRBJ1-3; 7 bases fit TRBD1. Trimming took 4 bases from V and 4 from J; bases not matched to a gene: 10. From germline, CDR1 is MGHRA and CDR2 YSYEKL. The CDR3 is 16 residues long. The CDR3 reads CASSRVGQGDGNTIYF. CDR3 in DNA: TGCGCCAGCAGCCGTGTAGGGCAGGGGGACGGAAACACCATATATTTT.

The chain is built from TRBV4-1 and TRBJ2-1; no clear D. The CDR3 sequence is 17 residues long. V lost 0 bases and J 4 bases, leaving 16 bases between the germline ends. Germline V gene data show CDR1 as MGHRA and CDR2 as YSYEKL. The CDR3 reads CASSQDLVRVFYNEQFF. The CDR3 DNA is TGCGCCAGCAGCCAAGATCTAGTAAGGGTTTTTTACAATGAGCAGTTCTTC.

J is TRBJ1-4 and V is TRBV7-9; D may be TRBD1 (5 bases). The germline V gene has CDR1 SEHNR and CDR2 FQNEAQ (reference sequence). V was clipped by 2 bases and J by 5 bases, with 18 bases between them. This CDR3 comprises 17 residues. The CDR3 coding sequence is TGTGCCAGCAGCTTACGGTCCTTGCGCGGGGGGAATGAAAAACTGTTTTTT. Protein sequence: CASSLRSLRGGNEKLFF.

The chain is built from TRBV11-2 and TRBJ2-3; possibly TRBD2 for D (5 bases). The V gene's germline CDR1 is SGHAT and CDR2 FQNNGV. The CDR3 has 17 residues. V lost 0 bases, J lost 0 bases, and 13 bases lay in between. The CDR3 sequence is CASSLDGNIHSTDTQYF. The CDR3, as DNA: TGTGCCAGCAGCTTAGACGGGAATATTCATAGCACAGATACGCAGTATTTT. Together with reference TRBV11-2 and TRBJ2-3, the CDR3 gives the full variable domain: EAGVAQSPRYKIIEKRQSVAFWCNPISGHATLYWYQQILGQGPKLLIQFQNNGVVDDSQLPKDRFSAERLKGVDSTLKIQPAKLEDSAVYLCASSLDGNIHSTDTQYFGPGTRLTVL.

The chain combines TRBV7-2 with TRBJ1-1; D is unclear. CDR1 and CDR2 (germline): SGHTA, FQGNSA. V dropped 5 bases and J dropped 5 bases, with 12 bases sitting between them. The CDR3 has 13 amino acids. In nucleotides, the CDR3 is TGTGCCAGCAGCCGAGGCGGGCTTACTGAAGCTTTCTTT. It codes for CASSRGGLTEAFF. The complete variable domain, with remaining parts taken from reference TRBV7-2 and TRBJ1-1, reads GAGVSQSPSNKVTEKGKDVELRCDPISGHTALYWYRQSLGQGLEFLIYFQGNSAPDKSGLPSDRFSAERTGGSVSTLTIQRTQQEDSAVYLCASSRGGLTEAFFGQGTRLTVV.

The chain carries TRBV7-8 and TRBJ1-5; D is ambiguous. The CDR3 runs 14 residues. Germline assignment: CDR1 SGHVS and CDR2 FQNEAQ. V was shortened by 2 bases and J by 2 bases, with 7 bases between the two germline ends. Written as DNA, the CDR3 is TGTGCCAGCAGCTTACGGGCGGGCAATCAGCCCCAGCATTTT. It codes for CASSLRAGNQPQHF.

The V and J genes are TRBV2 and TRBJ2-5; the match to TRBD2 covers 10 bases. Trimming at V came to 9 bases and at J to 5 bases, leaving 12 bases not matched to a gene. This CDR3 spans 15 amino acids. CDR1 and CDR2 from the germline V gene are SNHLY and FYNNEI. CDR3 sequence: CASFLLAGGRETQYF. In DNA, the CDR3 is TGTGCCAGTTTCCTTTTAGCGGGAGGTAGGGAGACCCAGTACTTC.

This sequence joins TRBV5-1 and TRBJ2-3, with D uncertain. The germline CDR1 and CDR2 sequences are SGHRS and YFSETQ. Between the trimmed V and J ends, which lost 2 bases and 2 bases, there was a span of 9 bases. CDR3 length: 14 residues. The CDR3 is CASSLERPTDTQYF. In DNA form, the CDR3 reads TGCGCCAGCAGCTTAGAGAGACCCACAGATACGCAGTATTTT.

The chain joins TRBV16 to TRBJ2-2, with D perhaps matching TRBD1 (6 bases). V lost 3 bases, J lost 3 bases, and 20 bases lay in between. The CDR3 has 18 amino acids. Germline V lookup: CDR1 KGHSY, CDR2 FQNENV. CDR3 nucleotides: TGTGCCAGCAGCCACCCCATGGCAGGACAGACCGACACCGGGGAGCTGTTTTTT. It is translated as CASSHPMAGQTDTGELFF.

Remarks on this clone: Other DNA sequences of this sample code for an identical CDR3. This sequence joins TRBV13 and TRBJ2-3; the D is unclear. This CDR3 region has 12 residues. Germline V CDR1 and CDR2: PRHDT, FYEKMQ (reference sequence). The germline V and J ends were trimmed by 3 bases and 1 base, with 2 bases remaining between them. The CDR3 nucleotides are TGTGCCAGCAGCTTGGGCACAGATACGCAGTATTTT. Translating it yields CASSLGTDTQYF.

CDR3 coding DNA: TGTGCCTGGAGTGTAATCGGCGTCTCCTACGAGCAGTACTTC. Translating it yields CAWSVIGVSYEQYF. This chain links TRBV30 with TRBJ2-7; D not certain. The CDR3 is 14 amino acids. With 0 bases removed from V and 0 bases from J, the gap between germline ends came to 9 bases. The germline CDR1 and CDR2 sequences are GTSNPN and SVGIG (reference sequence).

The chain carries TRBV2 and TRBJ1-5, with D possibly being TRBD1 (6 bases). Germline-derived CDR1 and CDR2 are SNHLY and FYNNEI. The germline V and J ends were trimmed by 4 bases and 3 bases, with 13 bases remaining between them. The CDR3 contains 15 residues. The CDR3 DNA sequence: TGTGCCAGCAGTGGGACAGCCACTTCCAATCAGCCCCAGCATTTT. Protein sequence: CASSGTATSNQPQHF.

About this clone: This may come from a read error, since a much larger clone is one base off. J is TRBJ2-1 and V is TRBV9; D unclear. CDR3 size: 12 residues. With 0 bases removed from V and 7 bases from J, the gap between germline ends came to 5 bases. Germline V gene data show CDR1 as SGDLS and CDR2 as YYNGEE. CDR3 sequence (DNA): TGTGCCAGCAGCGTAGTTGCGAATGAGCAGTTCTTC. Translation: CASSVVANEQFF.

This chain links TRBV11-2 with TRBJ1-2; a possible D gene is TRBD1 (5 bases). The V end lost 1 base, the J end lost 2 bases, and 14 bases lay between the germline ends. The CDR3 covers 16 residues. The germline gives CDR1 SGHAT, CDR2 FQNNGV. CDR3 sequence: CASSLVGIGDNYGYTF. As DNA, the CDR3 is TGTGCCAGCAGCTTAGTGGGGATAGGGGACAACTATGGCTACACCTTC.

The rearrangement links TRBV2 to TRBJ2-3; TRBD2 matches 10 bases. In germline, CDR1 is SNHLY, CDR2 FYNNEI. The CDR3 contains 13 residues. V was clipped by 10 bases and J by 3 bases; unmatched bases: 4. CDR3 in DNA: TGTGCCATCCTAGCGGGAGAAACAGATACGCAGTATTTT. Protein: CAILAGETDTQYF. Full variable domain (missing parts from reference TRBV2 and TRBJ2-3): EPEVTQTPSHQVTQMGQEVILRCVPISNHLYFYWYRQILGQKVEFLVSFYNNEISEKSEIFDDQFSVERPDGSNFTLKIRSTKLEDSAMYFCAILAGETDTQYFGPGTRLTVL.

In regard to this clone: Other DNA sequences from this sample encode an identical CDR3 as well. The CDR3 DNA sequence: TGTGCCAGCAGTGATTCCGGGCAAGAGACCCAGTACTTC. Protein: CASSDSGQETQYF. The chain is built from TRBV2 and TRBJ2-5; D not resolved. Germline V gene lookup returns CDR1 SNHLY and CDR2 FYNNEI. V was clipped by 3 bases and J by 2 bases, with 7 bases between them. There are 13 residues in the CDR3.

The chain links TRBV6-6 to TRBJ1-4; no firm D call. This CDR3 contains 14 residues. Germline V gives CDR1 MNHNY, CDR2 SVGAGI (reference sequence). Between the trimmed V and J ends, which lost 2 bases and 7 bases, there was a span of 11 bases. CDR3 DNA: TGTGCCAGCAGTTACGGCAAGCTCACTGAAAAACTGTTTTTT. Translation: CASSYGKLTEKLFF.

The CDR3 sequence: CASSFRDVEQFF. The DNA for the CDR3 is TGCGCCAGCAGCTTCCGGGACGTGGAGCAGTTCTTC. This rearrangement joins TRBV5-1 to TRBJ2-1, with D perhaps TRBD1 or TRBD2 (5 bases each). Germline V lookup: CDR1 SGHRS, CDR2 YFSETQ. The V and J ends lost 2 bases and 10 bases respectively, with 10 bases between them. The CDR3 spans 12 residues.

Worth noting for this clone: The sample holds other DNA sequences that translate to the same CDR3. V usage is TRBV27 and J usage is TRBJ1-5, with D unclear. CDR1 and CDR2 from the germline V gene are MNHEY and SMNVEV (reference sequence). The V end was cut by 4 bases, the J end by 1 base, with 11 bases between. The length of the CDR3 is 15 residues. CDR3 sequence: CASSSGPGSNQPQHF. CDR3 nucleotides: TGTGCCAGCAGTTCCGGACCCGGCAGCAATCAGCCCCAGCATTTT.

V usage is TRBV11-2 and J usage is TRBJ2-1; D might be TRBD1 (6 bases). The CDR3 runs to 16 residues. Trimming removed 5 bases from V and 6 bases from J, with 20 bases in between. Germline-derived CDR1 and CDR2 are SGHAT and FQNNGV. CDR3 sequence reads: CASSEPQGKLVNEQFF. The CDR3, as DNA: TGTGCCAGCAGCGAGCCACAGGGCAAACTCGTCAATGAGCAGTTCTTC.

CDR3 loop: CASSYDREGYGNTIYF. For the CDR3, the DNA is TGTGCCAGCAGTTACGACAGGGAAGGGTATGGAAACACCATATATTTT. V usage is TRBV6-5 and J usage is TRBJ1-3; 7 nucleotides line up with TRBD1. Germline V CDR1 and CDR2: MNHEY, SVGAGI. The V segment lost 2 bases and the J segment 3 bases; nucleotides outside the gene matches: 7. This CDR3 has 16 residues.

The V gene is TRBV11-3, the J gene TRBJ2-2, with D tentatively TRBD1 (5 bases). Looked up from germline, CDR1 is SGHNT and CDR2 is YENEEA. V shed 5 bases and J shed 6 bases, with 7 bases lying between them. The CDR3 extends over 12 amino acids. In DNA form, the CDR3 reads TGTGCCAGCAGCCTCAGGGCCGGGGAGCTGTTTTTT. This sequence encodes CASSLRAGELFF. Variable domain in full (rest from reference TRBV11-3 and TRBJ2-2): EAGVVQSPRYKIIEKKQPVAFWCNPISGHNTLYWYLQNLGQGPELLIRYENEEAVDDSQLPKDRFSAERLKGVDSTLKIQPAELGDSAVYLCASSLRAGELFFGEGSRLTVL.

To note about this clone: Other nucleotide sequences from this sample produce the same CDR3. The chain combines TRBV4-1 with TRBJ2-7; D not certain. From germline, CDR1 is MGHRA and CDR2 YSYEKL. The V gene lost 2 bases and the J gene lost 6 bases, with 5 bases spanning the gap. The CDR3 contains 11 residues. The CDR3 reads CASSQSGEQYF. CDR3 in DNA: TGCGCCAGCAGCCAATCGGGCGAGCAGTACTTC.